One sample yielded the 2 T cell receptor beta chains listed below, sequenced in a study of T cells in tumors after PD-1 blockade. Profiled with immunoSEQ multiplex PCR; TCRdb holds only in-frame clones, not every one. The sample includes fewer than 50,000 clones, 81% seen only once; the top ten take less than 5%. Sequenced material: PBMCs, taken before anti-PD-1 treatment. Source of these receptors: a human donor with basal cell carcinoma.

CDR3 loop: CASSGQGASETQYF. In nucleotides, the CDR3 is TGTGCCAGCAGCGGGCAGGGGGCCTCAGAGACCCAGTACTTC. The rearrangement links TRBV7-2 to TRBJ2-5, with 8 bases lining up with TRBD1. J lost 4 bases, V lost 5 bases, and 6 bases had no gene match. CDR3 size: 14 residues. Looked up from germline, CDR1 is SGHTA and CDR2 is FQGNSA.

The CDR3 DNA reads TGTGCCAGCAGTTCGACGGGGCCCACAGATACGCAGTATTTT. Encoded protein: CASSSTGPTDTQYF. The rearrangement joins TRBV6-2 or TRBV6-3 to TRBJ2-3; perhaps D is TRBD1 or TRBD2 (5 bases each). V was trimmed by 4 bases and J by 2 bases, leaving 10 bases between them. The CDR3 runs 14 residues. CDR1 and CDR2 from the germline V gene are MNHEY and SVGEGT.